The rows below give T cell receptor beta chains drawn from one sample of a study of cytotoxic CD8 clonotypes in ibrutinib-treated CLL. Data came from immunoSEQ multiplex PCR; TCRdb stores just in-frame clones and leaves some out. The sample consists of around 200,000 clones, 70% to 75% of them appearing once. The specimen comprised PBMCs, sampled after 12 months of ibrutinib treatment. These receptors originate from a human donor with chronic lymphocytic leukemia. Each CDR3 is given with its conserved first and last residue. D genes are given only for firm matches. The listing skips clone size in some rows; elsewhere it reads once, few, many or a size class.

CDR3 length | J gene | V gene | clone size | D gene | CDR3 protein | CDR3 DNA
17 | TRBJ1-2 | TRBV7-9 | NA | NA | CASSLAGLGAHFYGYTF | TGTGCCAGCAGCTTAGCTGGATTGGGGGCCCACTTCTATGGCTACACCTTC
14 | TRBJ1-2 | TRBV28 | NA | NA | CASSLGQTNYGYTF | TGTGCCAGCAGTTTGGGGCAGACTAACTATGGCTACACCTTC
14 | TRBJ2-2 | TRBV7-6 | NA | NA | CASSPRGEGGELFF | TGTGCCAGCAGCCCGAGGGGAGAGGGCGGGGAGCTGTTTTTT
15 | TRBJ2-7 | TRBV9 | NA | TRBD1 | CASSEPGQVTYEQYF | TGTGCCAGCAGCGAACCGGGACAGGTCACCTACGAGCAGTACTTC
14 | TRBJ1-1 | TRBV7-3 | NA | NA | CASSKFGTDTEAFF | TGTGCCAGCAGCAAATTTGGGACGGACACTGAAGCTTTCTTT
15 | TRBJ2-7 | TRBV28 | NA | TRBD2 | CASSTQREPAYEQYF | TGTGCCAGCAGTACCCAGCGGGAGCCCGCCTACGAGCAGTACTTC
14 | TRBJ1-1 | TRBV2 | NA | NA | CASSDQGLNTEAFF | TGTGCCAGCAGTGATCAGGGGCTGAACACTGAAGCTTTCTTT
15 | TRBJ2-3 | TRBV27 | NA | TRBD2 | CASSQSSGSTDTQYF | TGTGCCAGCAGCCAATCTAGCGGGAGCACAGATACGCAGTATTTT
16 | TRBJ2-1 | TRBV11-2 | NA | TRBD1 | CASSPSGTVWGNEQFF | TGTGCCAGCAGCCCATCCGGGACAGTGTGGGGCAATGAGCAGTTCTTC
14 | TRBJ2-3 | TRBV29-1 | NA | NA | CSVETGVSTDTQYF | TGCAGCGTTGAAACGGGGGTTAGCACAGATACGCAGTATTTT
13 | TRBJ1-1 | TRBV11-2 | NA | NA | CASSPHGGGEAFF | TGTGCCAGCAGCCCCCACGGGGGTGGTGAAGCTTTCTTT
15 | TRBJ1-1 | TRBV4-1 | NA | NA | CASSQVGGLRTEAFF | TGCGCCAGCAGCCAAGTGGGGGGACTTCGCACTGAAGCTTTCTTT
20 | TRBJ1-1 | TRBV30 | NA | NA | CAWSVPSPGVNVGAGTEAFF | TGTGCCTGGAGTGTACCCTCGCCAGGGGTTAACGTGGGTGCGGGCACTGAAGCTTTCTTT
16 | TRBJ2-7 | TRBV1 | many | NA | CTSSQDPGLAGVAGYF | TGCACCAGCAGCCAAGATCCTGGACTAGCGGGGGTGGCGGGGTACTTC
11 | TRBJ2-5 | TRBV20-1 | NA | NA | CSPQGQETQYF | TGCAGTCCTCAGGGGCAAGAGACCCAGTACTTC